This T cell receptor (beta chain) was sequenced for a study of beta chain features in type 1 diabetes. Reverse transcription of all isolated RNA meant that expressed TCRB transcripts were sequenced. TCRdb's table, derived via immunoSEQ multiplex PCR, lists solely in-frame clones and lacks some. In the table there are 300,000 or so clones, around 7.6% of which are singletons. Notes on the study in general: Over-representation of high TCR-expressing cells was a possible consequence of cDNA sequencing.

In the case of this clone: What it binds is not known.

Looked up from germline, CDR1 is MNHNY and CDR2 is SVGAGI (reference sequence). Trimming took 4 bases from V and 8 from J, leaving 8 bases between them. This CDR3 is 12 amino acids long. The TCR originated in a woman younger than 35 in good health. The source material was central memory CD4+ T cells from blood. The gene calls are TRBV6-6 and TRBJ1-4; D is unclear. The CDR3 DNA follows: TGTGCCAGCAGTTTGAAACTCGAAAAACTGTTTTTT. This codes for CASSLKLEKLFF.